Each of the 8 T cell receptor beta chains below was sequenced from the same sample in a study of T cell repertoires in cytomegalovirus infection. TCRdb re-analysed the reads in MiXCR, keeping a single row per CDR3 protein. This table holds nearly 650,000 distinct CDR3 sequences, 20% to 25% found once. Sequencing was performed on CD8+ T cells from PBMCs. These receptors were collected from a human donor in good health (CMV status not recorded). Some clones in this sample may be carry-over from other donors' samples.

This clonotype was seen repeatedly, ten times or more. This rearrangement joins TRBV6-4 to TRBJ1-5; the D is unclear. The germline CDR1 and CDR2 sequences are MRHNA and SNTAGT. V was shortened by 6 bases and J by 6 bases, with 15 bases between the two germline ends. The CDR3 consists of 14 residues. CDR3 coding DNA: TGTGCCAGCAGCGCCGATCGAGATGTTCAGCCCCAGCATTTT. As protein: CASSADRDVQPQHF.

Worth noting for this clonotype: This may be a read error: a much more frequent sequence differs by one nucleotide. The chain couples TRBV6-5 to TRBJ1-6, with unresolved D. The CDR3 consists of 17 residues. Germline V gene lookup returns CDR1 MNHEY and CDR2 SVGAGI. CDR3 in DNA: TGTGCCAGCAGTTCCCCCTATGACCTTCTCCGATCATCACCCCTCTACTTT. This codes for CASSSPYDLLRSSPLYF.

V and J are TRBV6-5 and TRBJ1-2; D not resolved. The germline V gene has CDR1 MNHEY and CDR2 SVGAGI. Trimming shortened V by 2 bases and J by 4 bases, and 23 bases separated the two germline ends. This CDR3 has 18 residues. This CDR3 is CASSYRLLEDPSTYGYTF. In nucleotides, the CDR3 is TGTGCCAGCAGTTACCGTCTTTTGGAGGATCCGTCGACCTATGGCTACACCTTC.

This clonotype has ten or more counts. CDR3 sequence: CASSFRWDSNTEAFF. The CDR3 nucleotides are TGCGCCAGCAGCTTCAGATGGGACAGTAACACTGAAGCTTTCTTT. The chain employs TRBV5-1 and TRBJ1-1, with 7 bases matching TRBD1. Germline V gives CDR1 SGHRS, CDR2 YFSETQ. V dropped 2 bases and J dropped 2; count of bases not matched to a gene: 6. The CDR3 covers 15 residues.

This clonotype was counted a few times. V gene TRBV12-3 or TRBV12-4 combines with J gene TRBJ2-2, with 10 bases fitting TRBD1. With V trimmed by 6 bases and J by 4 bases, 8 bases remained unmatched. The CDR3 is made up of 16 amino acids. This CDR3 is CASSPRDRGPTGELFF. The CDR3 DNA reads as TGTGCCAGCAGCCCCCGGGACAGGGGTCCCACCGGGGAGCTGTTTTTT.

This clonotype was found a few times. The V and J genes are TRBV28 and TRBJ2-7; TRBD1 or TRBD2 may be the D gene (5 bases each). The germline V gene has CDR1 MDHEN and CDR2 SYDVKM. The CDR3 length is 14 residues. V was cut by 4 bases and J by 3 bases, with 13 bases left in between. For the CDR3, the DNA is TGTGCCAGCAGTTATTCCGGGACGGGCTACGAGCAGTACTTC. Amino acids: CASSYSGTGYEQYF.

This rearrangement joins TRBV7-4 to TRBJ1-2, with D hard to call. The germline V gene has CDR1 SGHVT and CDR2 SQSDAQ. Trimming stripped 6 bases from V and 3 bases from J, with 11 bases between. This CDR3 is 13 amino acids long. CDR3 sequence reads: CASSRTDDYGYTF. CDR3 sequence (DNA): TGTGCCAGCAGTCGGACGGATGACTATGGCTACACCTTC. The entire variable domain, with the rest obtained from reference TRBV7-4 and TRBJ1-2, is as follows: GAGVSQSPRYKVAKRGRDVALRCDSISGHVTLYWYRQTLGQGSEVLTYSQSDAQRDKSGRPSGRFSAERPERSVSTLKIQRTEQGDSAVYLCASSRTDDYGYTFGSGTRLTVV.

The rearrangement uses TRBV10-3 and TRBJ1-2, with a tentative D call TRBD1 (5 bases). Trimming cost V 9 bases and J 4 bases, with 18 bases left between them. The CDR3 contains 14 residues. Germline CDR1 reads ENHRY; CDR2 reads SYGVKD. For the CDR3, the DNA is TGTGCCATAGGGACTTCCAAGGAAGGCTATGGCTACACCTTC. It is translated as CAIGTSKEGYGYTF.